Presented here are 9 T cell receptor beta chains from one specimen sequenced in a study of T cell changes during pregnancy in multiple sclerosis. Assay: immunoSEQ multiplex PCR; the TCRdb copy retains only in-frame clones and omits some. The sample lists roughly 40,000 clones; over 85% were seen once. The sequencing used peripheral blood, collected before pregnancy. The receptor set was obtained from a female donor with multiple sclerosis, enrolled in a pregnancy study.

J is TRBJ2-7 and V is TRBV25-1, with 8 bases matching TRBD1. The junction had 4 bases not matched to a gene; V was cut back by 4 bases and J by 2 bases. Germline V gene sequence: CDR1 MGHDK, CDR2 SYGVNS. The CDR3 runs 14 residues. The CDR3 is CASSVDRGAYEQYF. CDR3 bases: TGTGCCAGCAGTGTCGACAGGGGCGCCTACGAGCAGTACTTC.

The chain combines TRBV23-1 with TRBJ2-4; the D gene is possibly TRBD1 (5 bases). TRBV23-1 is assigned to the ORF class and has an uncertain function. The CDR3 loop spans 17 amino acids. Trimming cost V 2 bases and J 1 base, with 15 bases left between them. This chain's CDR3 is CASSQPTDNMAKNIQYF. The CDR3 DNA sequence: TGCGCCAGCAGTCAACCGACAGACAACATGGCCAAAAACATTCAGTACTTC.

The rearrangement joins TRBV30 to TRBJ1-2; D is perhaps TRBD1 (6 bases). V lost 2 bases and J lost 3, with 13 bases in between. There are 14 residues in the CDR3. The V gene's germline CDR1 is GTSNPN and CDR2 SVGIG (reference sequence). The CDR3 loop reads CAWSFRDTYYGYTF. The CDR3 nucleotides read TGTGCCTGGAGTTTTCGGGACACCTACTATGGCTACACCTTC. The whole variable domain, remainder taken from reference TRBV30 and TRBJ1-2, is SQTIHQWPATLVQPVGSPLSLECTVEGTSNPNLYWYRQAAGRGLQLLFYSVGIGQISSEVPQNLSASRPQDRQFILSSKKLLLSDSGFYLCAWSFRDTYYGYTFGSGTRLTVV.

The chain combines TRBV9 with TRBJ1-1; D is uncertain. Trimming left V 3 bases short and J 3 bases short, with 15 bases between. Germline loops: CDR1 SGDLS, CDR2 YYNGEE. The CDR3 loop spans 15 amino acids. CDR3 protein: CASSAAGRADTEAFF. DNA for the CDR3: TGTGCCAGCAGCGCGGCCGGGAGGGCGGACACTGAAGCTTTCTTT.

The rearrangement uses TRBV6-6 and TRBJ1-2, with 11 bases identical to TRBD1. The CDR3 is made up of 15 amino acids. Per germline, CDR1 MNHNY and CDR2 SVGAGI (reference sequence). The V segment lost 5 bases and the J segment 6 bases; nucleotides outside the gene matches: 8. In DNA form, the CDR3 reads TGTGCCAGCAGTCAGAGGGGACAGGGGGAGAATGGCTACACCTTC. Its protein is CASSQRGQGENGYTF.

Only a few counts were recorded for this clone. In DNA, the CDR3 is TGTGCCAGCAGTGCGGACAGGGGGTCAGGTGGCTACACCTTC. It codes for CASSADRGSGGYTF. The chain has TRBV2 and TRBJ1-2; 10 bases are a match to TRBD1. V shed 4 bases, J shed 7 bases, and the junction held 6 bases outside the gene matches. The CDR3 consists of 14 residues. Germline values: CDR1 SNHLY, CDR2 FYNNEI. Full variable domain (missing parts from reference TRBV2 and TRBJ1-2): EPEVTQTPSHQVTQMGQEVILRCVPISNHLYFYWYRQILGQKVEFLVSFYNNEISEKSEIFDDQFSVERPDGSNFTLKIRSTKLEDSAMYFCASSADRGSGGYTFGSGTRLTVV.

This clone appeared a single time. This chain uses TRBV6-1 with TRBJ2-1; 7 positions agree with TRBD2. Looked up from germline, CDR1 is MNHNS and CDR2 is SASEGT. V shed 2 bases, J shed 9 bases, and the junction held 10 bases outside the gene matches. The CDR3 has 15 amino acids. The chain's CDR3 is CASSESTGGVGEQFF. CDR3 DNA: TGTGCCAGCAGTGAATCCACGGGAGGAGTGGGTGAGCAGTTCTTC.

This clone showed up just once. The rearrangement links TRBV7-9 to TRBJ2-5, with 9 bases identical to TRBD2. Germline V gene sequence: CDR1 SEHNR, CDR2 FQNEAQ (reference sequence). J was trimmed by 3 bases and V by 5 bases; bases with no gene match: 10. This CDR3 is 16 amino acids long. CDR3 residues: CASSRRLAEVKETQYF. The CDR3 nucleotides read TGTGCCAGCAGCCGACGACTAGCGGAAGTTAAAGAGACCCAGTACTTC.

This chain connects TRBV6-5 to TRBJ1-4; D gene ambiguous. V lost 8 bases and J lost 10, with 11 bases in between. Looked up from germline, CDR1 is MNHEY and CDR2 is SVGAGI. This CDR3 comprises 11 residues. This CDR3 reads CASRGYGKLFF. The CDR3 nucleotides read TGTGCCAGCCGGGGTTACGGAAAACTGTTTTTT.